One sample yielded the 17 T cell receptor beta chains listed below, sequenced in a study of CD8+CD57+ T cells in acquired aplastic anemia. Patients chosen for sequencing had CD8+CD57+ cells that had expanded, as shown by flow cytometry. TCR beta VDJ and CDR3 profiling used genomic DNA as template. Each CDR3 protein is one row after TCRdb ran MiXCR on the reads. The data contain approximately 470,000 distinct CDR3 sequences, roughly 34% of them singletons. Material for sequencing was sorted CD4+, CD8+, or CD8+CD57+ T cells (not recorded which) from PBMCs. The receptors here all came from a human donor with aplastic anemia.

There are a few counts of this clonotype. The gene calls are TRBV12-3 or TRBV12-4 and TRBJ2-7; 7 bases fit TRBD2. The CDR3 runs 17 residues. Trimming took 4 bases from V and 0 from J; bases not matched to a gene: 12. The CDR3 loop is CASSSNPTSRSSYEQYF. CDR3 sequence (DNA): TGTGCCAGCAGTTCAAACCCGACTAGCAGAAGCTCCTACGAGCAGTACTTC.

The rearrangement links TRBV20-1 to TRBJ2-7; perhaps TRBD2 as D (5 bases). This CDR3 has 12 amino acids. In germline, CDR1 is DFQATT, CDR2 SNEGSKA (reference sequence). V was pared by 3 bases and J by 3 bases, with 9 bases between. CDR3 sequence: CSARSGIYEQYF. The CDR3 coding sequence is TGCAGTGCTAGGTCGGGGATCTACGAGCAGTACTTC.

CDR3 nucleotide sequence: TGTGCCATCAGTGAGTCCCAGCATTTT. The encoded protein is CAISESQHF. This chain joins TRBV10-3 and TRBJ1-5; the D is unclear. The CDR3 extends over 9 amino acids. Germline CDR1 reads ENHRY; CDR2 reads SYGVKD. The V and J ends lost 0 bases and 12 bases respectively, with 0 bases between them.

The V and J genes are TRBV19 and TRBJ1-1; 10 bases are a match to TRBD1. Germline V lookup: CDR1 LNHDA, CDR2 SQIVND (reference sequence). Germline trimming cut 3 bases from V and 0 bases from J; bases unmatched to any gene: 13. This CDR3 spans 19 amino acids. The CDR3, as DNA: TGTGCCAGTAGTATTTTCGTCTGGACAGGGGGAAATATGAACACTGAAGCTTTCTTT. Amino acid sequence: CASSIFVWTGGNMNTEAFF.

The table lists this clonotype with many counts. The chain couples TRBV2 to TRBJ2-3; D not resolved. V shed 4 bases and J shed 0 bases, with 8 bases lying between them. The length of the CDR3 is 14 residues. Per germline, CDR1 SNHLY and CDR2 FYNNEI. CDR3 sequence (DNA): TGTGCCAGCAGTGCCGGAGTAAGCACAGATACGCAGTATTTT. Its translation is CASSAGVSTDTQYF.

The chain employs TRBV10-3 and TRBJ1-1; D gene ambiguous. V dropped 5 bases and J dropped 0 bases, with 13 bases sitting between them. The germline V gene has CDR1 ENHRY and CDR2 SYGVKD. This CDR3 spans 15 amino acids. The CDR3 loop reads CAISYARPVNTEAFF. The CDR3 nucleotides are TGTGCCATCAGTTACGCGCGACCCGTGAACACTGAAGCTTTCTTT.

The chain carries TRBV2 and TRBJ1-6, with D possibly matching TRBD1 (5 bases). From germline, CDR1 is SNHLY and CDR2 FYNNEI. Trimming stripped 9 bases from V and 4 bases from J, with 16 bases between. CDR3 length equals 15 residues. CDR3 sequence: CARSSDSSYNSPLHF. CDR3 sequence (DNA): TGTGCCAGGAGCAGTGACAGTTCGTATAATTCACCCCTCCACTTT.

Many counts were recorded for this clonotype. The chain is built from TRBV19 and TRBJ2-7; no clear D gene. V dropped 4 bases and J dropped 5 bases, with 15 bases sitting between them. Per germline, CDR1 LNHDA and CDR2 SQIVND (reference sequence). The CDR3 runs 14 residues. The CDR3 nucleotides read TGTGCCAGTAGTACCAACCCCGCCGCAGACGAGCAGTACTTC. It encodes CASSTNPAADEQYF. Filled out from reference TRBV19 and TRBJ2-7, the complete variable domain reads DGGITQSPKYLFRKEGQNVTLSCEQNLNHDAMYWYRQDPGQGLRLIYYSQIVNDFQKGDIAEGYSVSREKKESFPLTVTSAQKNPTAFYLCASSTNPAADEQYFGPGTRLTVT.

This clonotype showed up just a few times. CDR3 coding DNA: TGCGCCAGCAGCCTTGATCGCGGCTATTCTCCCTACGAGCAGTACTTC. The encoded protein is CASSLDRGYSPYEQYF. The genes are TRBV4-1 and TRBJ2-7; D call uncertain. With 4 bases removed from V and 2 bases from J, the gap between germline ends came to 18 bases. Germline V gene lookup returns CDR1 MGHRA and CDR2 YSYEKL. The CDR3 runs 16 residues.

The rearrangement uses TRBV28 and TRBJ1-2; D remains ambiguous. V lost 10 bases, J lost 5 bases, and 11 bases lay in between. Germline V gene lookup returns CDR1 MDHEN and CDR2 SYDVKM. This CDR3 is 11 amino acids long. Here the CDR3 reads CATLLGYGYTF. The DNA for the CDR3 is TGTGCCACCTTACTGGGGTATGGCTACACCTTC.

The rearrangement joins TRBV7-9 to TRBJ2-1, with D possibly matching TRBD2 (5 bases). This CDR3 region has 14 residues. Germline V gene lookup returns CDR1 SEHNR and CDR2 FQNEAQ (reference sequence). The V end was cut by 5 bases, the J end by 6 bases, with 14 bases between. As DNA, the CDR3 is TGTGCCAGCAGCCCCAGCGGCAGGAGCAATGAGCAGTTCTTC. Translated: CASSPSGRSNEQFF.

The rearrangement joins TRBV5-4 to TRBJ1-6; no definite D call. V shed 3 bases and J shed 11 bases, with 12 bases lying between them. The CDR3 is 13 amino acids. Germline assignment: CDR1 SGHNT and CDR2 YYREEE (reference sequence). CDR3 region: CASSSNAPPPLHF. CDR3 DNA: TGTGCCAGCAGCTCCAATGCCCCTCCACCCCTCCACTTT.

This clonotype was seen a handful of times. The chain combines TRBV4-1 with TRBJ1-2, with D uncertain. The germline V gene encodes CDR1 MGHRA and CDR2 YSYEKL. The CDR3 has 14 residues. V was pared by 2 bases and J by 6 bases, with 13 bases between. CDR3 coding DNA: TGCGCCAGCAGCCAAAACCGGGATCGCCATGGCTACACCTTC. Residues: CASSQNRDRHGYTF.

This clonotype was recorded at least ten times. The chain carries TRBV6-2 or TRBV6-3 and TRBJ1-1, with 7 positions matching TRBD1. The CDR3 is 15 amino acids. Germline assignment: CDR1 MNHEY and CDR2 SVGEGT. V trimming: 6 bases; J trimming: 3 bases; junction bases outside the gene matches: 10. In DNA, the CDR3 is TGTGCCAGCAGCCTCGGACAGGCGGGGCACACTGAAGCTTTCTTT. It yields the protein CASSLGQAGHTEAFF.

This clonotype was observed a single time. CDR3 in DNA: TGTGCCAGCAGCTTATACGGAAACAATGAGCAGTTCTTC. The encoded protein is CASSLYGNNEQFF. The chain joins TRBV7-2 to TRBJ2-1, with no clear D. The CDR3 is made up of 13 amino acids. The V gene's germline CDR1 is SGHTA and CDR2 FQGNSA. Trimming removed 2 bases at V and 5 bases at J, with 7 bases between.

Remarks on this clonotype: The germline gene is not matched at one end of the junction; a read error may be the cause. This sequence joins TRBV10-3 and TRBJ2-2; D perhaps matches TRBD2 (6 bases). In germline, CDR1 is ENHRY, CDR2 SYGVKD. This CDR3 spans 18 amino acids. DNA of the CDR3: TGTGCCAGCAGTTACTCGATTATCGCTAGCGCGGGCACCGGGGAGCTGTTTTTT. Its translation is CASSYSIIASAGTGELFF.

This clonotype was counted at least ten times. CDR3: CASSVGKVSDYGYTF. In nucleotides, the CDR3 is TGTGCCAGCAGCGTAGGGAAAGTGTCTGACTATGGCTACACCTTC. This chain links TRBV9 with TRBJ1-2, with D unclear. The CDR3 spans 15 residues. CDR1 and CDR2 from the germline V gene are SGDLS and YYNGEE. Trimming removed 0 bases from V and 3 bases from J, with 12 bases in between.